This is a list of T cell receptor beta chains from one sample in a study of cytomegalovirus exposure and HLA in healthy donors. Sequenced by immunoSEQ multiplex PCR; TCRdb stores in-frame clones only, minus some. Here the sample spans hundreds of thousands of clones, roughly 83% being singletons. The specimen was PBMCs. Source of these receptors: a girl aged 5-17 years in good health and CMV-seronegative. The conserved cysteine and the conserved F or W are not part of the CDR3 here. The order of the fields is D gene, J gene, clone size, V gene, CDR3 length, CDR3 protein. D genes are given only for firm matches. Clone sizes are given selectively: once, few, many, or a class where the clone is expanded.

. | TRBJ1-1 | . | TRBV5-1 | 11 | ASSREGNTEAF
. | TRBJ1-6 | . | TRBV7-8 | 14 | ASSLAGQLDNSPLH
TRBD1 | TRBJ2-1 | few | TRBV6-4 | 14 | ASSPEGGSGLDEQF
. | TRBJ2-7 | . | TRBV7-9 | 16 | SSSLYAFGVGVTYEQY
. | TRBJ2-3 | . | TRBV10-3 | 13 | AIKKTGLGSDTQY
. | TRBJ2-7 | . | TRBV7-9 | 11 | ASSLDVRGEQY
. | TRBJ1-1 | . | TRBV5-4 | 16 | ASSRGRGAGQGRTEAF
TRBD1 | TRBJ1-6 | . | TRBV30 | 10 | ATGGFGSPLH
. | TRBJ2-7 | . | TRBV7-2 | 10 | ASSAVSYEQY
TRBD2 | TRBJ2-3 | once | TRBV30 | 12 | AWSASGFIDTQY
TRBD2 | TRBJ2-1 | . | TRBV5-1 | 13 | ASSIGLAERDEQF
TRBD1 | TRBJ2-1 | once | TRBV4-3 | 13 | ASSFRRDRYNEQF
TRBD2 | TRBJ2-3 | . | TRBV5-1 | 13 | ASYLAGGGTDTQY
TRBD1 | TRBJ1-2 | . | TRBV6-1 | 13 | ASSGQGTLDYGYT
TRBD1 | TRBJ2-6 | . | TRBV25-1 | 13 | ASSDRGAGANVLT
. | TRBJ2-1 | . | TRBV5-1 | 12 | ASSLALLGNEQF
TRBD2 | TRBJ2-1 | . | TRBV5-6 | 14 | ASSSRLADTYNEQF
. | TRBJ1-3 | . | TRBV7-2 | 12 | ASSSQGSGNTIY
. | TRBJ1-1 | . | TRBV5-6 | 12 | ASFPGTSNTEAF
TRBD1 | TRBJ1-1 | few | TRBV2 | 10 | ASSPRQGTAF
TRBD1 | TRBJ1-6 | . | TRBV7-9 | 14 | ASSLGAGGNNSPLH
TRBD1 | TRBJ2-7 | . | TRBV6-6 | 13 | ASSQDRGRDYEQY
TRBD1 | TRBJ1-2 | . | TRBV28 | 12 | ASSPPDRVSGYT
TRBD1 | TRBJ1-6 | . | TRBV7-9 | 13 | ASSQRTGLNSPLH
TRBD1 | TRBJ2-1 | . | TRBV5-4 | 12 | ASSLGQGADEQF
TRBD1 | TRBJ1-4 | few | TRBV30 | 12 | AWSVHRGNEKLF
TRBD1 | TRBJ1-2 | . | TRBV7-8 | 12 | ASSLPGQAYGYT
. | TRBJ2-5 | . | TRBV7-2 | 16 | ASSLAVFRRGPEETQY
. | TRBJ2-7 | . | TRBV12-1 | 10 | ASSFQVHEQY
TRBD1 | TRBJ2-7 | . | TRBV7-9 | 16 | ASSPGQGSRGKIYEQY
. | TRBJ1-3 | . | TRBV19 | 13 | ASSAGLSSGNTIY
. | TRBJ2-5 | . | TRBV4-3 | 11 | ASSQRGQETQY
. | TRBJ2-1 | . | TRBV9 | 13 | ASSGRGGDYNEQF
. | TRBJ1-2 | . | TRBV30 | 11 | AWSIQGNYGYT
TRBD1 | TRBJ1-1 | . | TRBV10-3 | 12 | ASRTGTMNTEAF
. | . | . | TRBV5-1 | 12 | ASSFSTRYYEQY
. | TRBJ2-6 | . | TRBV19 | 13 | ASSTPYSGANVLT
TRBD1 | TRBJ1-1 | . | TRBV20-1 | 9 | SAAGGTEAF
. | TRBJ1-2 | . | TRBV5-1 | 11 | ASSHSGEGGYT
. | TRBJ1-5 | . | TRBV30 | 10 | AWSSRTQPQH
TRBD1 | TRBJ1-1 | . | TRBV5-1 | 14 | ASSLPTQGGNTEAF
TRBD1 | TRBJ1-5 | . | TRBV19 | 16 | ASSIPGQGTYRNQPQH
TRBD1 | TRBJ1-2 | few | TRBV28 | 13 | ASSTPGTGHYGYT
. | TRBJ2-5 | once | TRBV11-1 | 12 | ASSPSRGKETQY
. | TRBJ2-3 | . | TRBV2 | 14 | ASTVPGLKGTDTQY
TRBD1 | TRBJ2-3 | . | TRBV14 | 14 | ASSRDRVGAHDTQY
. | TRBJ2-7 | . | TRBV28 | 12 | ASSFSVTPYEQY
TRBD1 | TRBJ1-3 | . | TRBV7-9 | 16 | ASSFSGTGGILGNTIY
. | TRBJ1-4 | . | TRBV28 | 15 | ASSRPGLGTTNEKLF
TRBD1 | TRBJ2-7 | once | TRBV7-2 | 13 | ASSLKGQGSYEQY
TRBD1 | TRBJ1-1 | . | TRBV29-1 | 12 | SVGLTGVATEAF
TRBD2 | TRBJ2-7 | . | TRBV4-2 | 15 | ASSQLLPGLAGYEQY
TRBD1 | TRBJ2-1 | . | TRBV30 | 14 | AWSGGDLGTGSTQF
TRBD1 | TRBJ1-1 | . | TRBV2 | 13 | ASSKTGTGGTEAF
. | TRBJ2-5 | . | TRBV11-2 | 13 | ASSLQPTAQETQY